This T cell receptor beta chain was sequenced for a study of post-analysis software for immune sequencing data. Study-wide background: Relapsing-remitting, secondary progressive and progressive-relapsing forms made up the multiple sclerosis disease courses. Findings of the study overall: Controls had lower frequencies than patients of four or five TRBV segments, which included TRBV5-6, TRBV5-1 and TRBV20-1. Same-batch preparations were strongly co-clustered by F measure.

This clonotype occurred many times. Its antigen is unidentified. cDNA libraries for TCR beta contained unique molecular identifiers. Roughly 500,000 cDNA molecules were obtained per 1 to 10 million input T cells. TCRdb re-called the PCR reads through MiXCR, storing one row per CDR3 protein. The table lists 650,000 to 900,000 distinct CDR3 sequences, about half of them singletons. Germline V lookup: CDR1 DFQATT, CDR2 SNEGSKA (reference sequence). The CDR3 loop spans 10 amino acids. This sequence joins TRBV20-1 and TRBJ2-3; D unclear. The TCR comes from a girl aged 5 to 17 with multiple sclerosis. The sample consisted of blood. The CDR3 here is CSANTDTQYF. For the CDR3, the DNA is TGCAGCGCCAACACAGATACGCAGTATTTT.